Below are 9 T cell receptor beta chains sequenced from a single sample in a study of vaccination effects on CD4 cells after COVID-19. Assay used: immunoSEQ multiplex PCR; TCRdb lists only in-frame clones, some missing. The sample contains around 50,000 clones, 67% of which appear only once. Their antigen targets remain unknown. Upon completion of 10 to 11 days in culture, CD4+ T cells were isolated. This specimen was CD4+ T cells from PBMCs cultured without peptide, taken before COVID-19 vaccination. The receptor source for this set is a human donor who received a COVID-19 vaccine.

The gene calls are TRBV7-2 and TRBJ2-3, with no clear D. CDR3 length equals 15 residues. CDR1 is SGHTA, CDR2 FQGNSA, per germline. Between the trimmed V and J ends, which lost 5 bases and 3 bases, there was a span of 15 bases. The CDR3 DNA sequence: TGTGCCAGCAGCCCCAGCTCGACGCGTACAGATACGCAGTATTTT. It codes for CASSPSSTRTDTQYF.

This chain uses TRBV6-2 or TRBV6-3 with TRBJ1-1; possibly TRBD1 for D (5 bases). Germline V CDR1 and CDR2: MNHEY, SVGEGT. This CDR3 is 16 amino acids long. The germline V and J ends were trimmed by 2 bases and 0 bases, with 13 bases remaining between them. The CDR3 DNA sequence: TGTGCCAGCAGTTACCTGGGAGGGGCGGTGAACACTGAAGCTTTCTTT. It yields the protein CASSYLGGAVNTEAFF.

The CDR3 DNA reads as TGTGCCAGCAGTCCCTCCCGGCTCTCTGGAAACACCATATATTTT. Translating gives CASSPSRLSGNTIYF. The genes are TRBV7-9 and TRBJ1-3; D call uncertain. The germline V gene encodes CDR1 SEHNR and CDR2 FQNEAQ (reference sequence). The CDR3 is 15 residues long. With 6 bases removed from V and 0 bases from J, the gap between germline ends came to 12 bases.

Note on this clone: A read error is possible here, since a much larger clone lies one base away. The rearrangement joins TRBV7-2 to TRBJ1-2; D unresolved. The germline V and J ends were trimmed by 5 bases and 0 bases, with 4 bases remaining between them. Germline loops: CDR1 SGHTA, CDR2 FQGNSA. The CDR3 is made up of 12 amino acids. The CDR3 sequence: CASSPSNYGYTF. DNA of the CDR3: TGTGCCAGCAGCCCCTCTAACTATGGCTACACCTTC.

The chain links TRBV19 to TRBJ2-3; D possibly uses TRBD1 or TRBD2 (5 bases each). Germline CDR1 LNHDA, CDR2 SQIVND (reference sequence). The V end lost 6 bases, the J end lost 0 bases, and 13 bases lay between the germline ends. The length of the CDR3 is 15 residues. The CDR3 coding sequence is TGTGCCAGTAGGCACCAGGGAGCTAGCACAGATACGCAGTATTTT. Protein sequence: CASRHQGASTDTQYF. Using reference TRBV19 and TRBJ2-3 for the parts outside the CDR3, the full variable domain is DGGITQSPKYLFRKEGQNVTLSCEQNLNHDAMYWYRQDPGQGLRLIYYSQIVNDFQKGDIAEGYSVSREKKESFPLTVTSAQKNPTAFYLCASRHQGASTDTQYFGPGTRLTVL.

This chain links TRBV18 with TRBJ1-1; TRBD1 is a possible D gene (6 bases). This CDR3 has 14 amino acids. V was shortened by 6 bases and J by 1 base, with 12 bases between the two germline ends. Germline CDR1 reads KGHSH; CDR2 reads LQKENI. The CDR3 region is CASSPGTKNTEAFF. The CDR3 coding sequence is TGTGCCAGCTCCCCCGGGACAAAGAACACTGAAGCTTTCTTT. Combining the CDR3 with reference TRBV18 and TRBJ1-1 gives the whole variable domain NAGVMQNPRHLVRRRGQEARLRCSPMKGHSHVYWYRQLPEEGLKFMVYLQKENIIDESGMPKERFSAEFPKEGPSILRIQQVVRGDSAAYFCASSPGTKNTEAFFGQGTRLTVV.

The chain employs TRBV2 and TRBJ2-5; 10 nucleotides align to TRBD1. The CDR3 is 14 amino acids. Trimming at V came to 7 bases and at J to 3 bases, leaving 5 bases not matched to a gene. Germline CDR1 SNHLY, CDR2 FYNNEI. The CDR3 sequence: CASNRDRGEETQYF. Here the CDR3 DNA reads TGTGCCAGCAACCGGGACAGGGGAGAAGAGACCCAGTACTTC.

This clone was seen only a few times. The CDR3 reads CASSPSGEGYEQYF. The CDR3 bases are TGTGCCAGCTCACCTTCCGGGGAAGGATACGAGCAGTACTTC. The gene calls are TRBV18 and TRBJ2-7, with a possible D match to TRBD2 (5 bases). V was pared by 3 bases and J by 4 bases, with 13 bases between. This CDR3 has 14 residues. CDR1 and CDR2 from the germline V gene are KGHSH and LQKENI. Drawing the rest from reference TRBV18 and TRBJ2-7, the complete variable domain is NAGVMQNPRHLVRRRGQEARLRCSPMKGHSHVYWYRQLPEEGLKFMVYLQKENIIDESGMPKERFSAEFPKEGPSILRIQQVVRGDSAAYFCASSPSGEGYEQYFGPGTRLTVT.

This chain joins TRBV19 and TRBJ1-2; 10 bases agree with TRBD1. V was clipped by 6 bases and J by 2 bases; unmatched bases: 3. Looked up from germline, CDR1 is LNHDA and CDR2 is SQIVND (reference sequence). This CDR3 is built from 14 residues. The CDR3: CASRATGGNYGYTF. CDR3 DNA sequence: TGTGCCAGTAGGGCGACAGGGGGCAACTATGGCTACACCTTC.